Given below is one T cell receptor (beta chain) in context. Its matching antigen is unknown. The data belong to a study of identical twins. TCRdb re-derived calls from the 5' RACE reads in MiXCR, one entry per CDR3 protein. The repertoire has just over 450,000 distinct CDR3 sequences, approximately 15% of them found once; the top ten carry approximately 0.52%. Germline V lookup: CDR1 SGHRS, CDR2 YFSETQ. There are 14 residues in the CDR3. Trimming shortened V by 0 bases and J by 4 bases, and 8 bases separated the two germline ends. Findings and limits, study-wide: Zero-insertion analyses could be partly confounded by invariant MAIT and iNKT cells. Fewer insertions were carried by abundant cord blood beta clonotypes, but none was seen in memory repertoires.

These data are also associated with another study on yellow fever vaccine responses in identical twins. Turning to that study: The authors reported partly convergent, partly personalized vaccine responses in identical twins.

The chain has TRBV5-1 and TRBJ2-1; D is unresolved. This clonotype originated in a woman between 18 and 30 years old in good health. Sequences were obtained from CD4+ T cells sorted from blood. CDR3 loop: CASSLVADYNEQFF. CDR3 bases: TGCGCCAGCAGCTTGGTCGCAGATTACAATGAGCAGTTCTTC.